This T cell receptor (beta chain) emerged from a study of CD8+ T cells in alopecia areata. Background on the study: Patients received oral tofacitinib, 5 to 10 mg twice daily, for moderate-to-severe alopecia areata. Severity among treated patients was scored by the percentage of scalp area affected.

The authors extracted RNA and reverse transcribed it into cDNA as the sequencing template. Clones were read by immunoSEQ multiplex PCR, and TCRdb kept only the in-frame ones, dropping some. The table includes more than 200,000 clones, approximately 47% detected once. Treatment noted: oral pan-JAK inhibitor, 5-10 mg twice daily. The study team obtained lesional scalp punch biopsies and peripheral blood from alopecia areata patients. This CDR3 has 15 amino acids. V lost 5 bases to trimming and J lost 8 bases, with 19 bases between them. Germline loops: CDR1 SGHTA, CDR2 FQGNSA. Details on this clone: What it recognizes is unknown.

Study-wide results and limits: Scalp clonality, together with expanded CD8+ clones among the top 100, fell significantly with tofacitinib.

Specimen: CD4+ T cells sorted from blood, collected around week 37, from a patient treated with tofacitinib. The TCR originated in a human donor with alopecia areata. V and J are TRBV7-2 and TRBJ2-1; D is undetermined. The CDR3 nucleotides are TGTGCCAGCAGCCAAACGACTCCCCGGATACATGAGCAGTTCTTC. It yields the protein CASSQTTPRIHEQFF.